This T cell receptor (beta chain) comes out of a study of brain metastases from non-small cell lung cancer. About this clone itself: The antigen is unknown. One end of the junction fails to match germline, which may point to a read error.

Germline values: CDR1 WSHSY, CDR2 SAAADI. The CDR3 is made up of 14 amino acids. Profiled with immunoSEQ multiplex PCR; TCRdb holds only in-frame clones, not every one. The sample lists roughly 8,300 clones; 85% were seen once. General observations from the study: Paired brain metastases and primary tumors largely shared TCR repertoires.

The TCR sequence derives from a donor at least 40 years old with non-small cell lung cancer. The chain couples TRBV10-2 to TRBJ1-5; D may be TRBD1 (5 bases). Sequenced: primary lung tumor tissue. The CDR3, as DNA: TGCGCCAGCAGGCTGACAGCAGATCCCCAGCTCCAGCATTTT. This codes for CASRLTADPQLQHF.